This is a list of T cell receptor beta chains from one sample in a study of blood T cell repertoires in COVID-19. Sequenced by immunoSEQ multiplex PCR; TCRdb stores in-frame clones only, minus some. Here the sample spans about 43,000 clones, 80% to 90% being singletons. Sequenced sample: peripheral blood. The receptors were gathered from a man aged 35-49 years with COVID-19, enrolled during active disease. The CDR3 runs from the conserved cysteine through the conserved F or W. A D gene is named only where the DNA matches it firmly. Size is omitted from some rows. Given values are once, few, many or a class for expanded clones.

TRBV24-1	TRBJ2-2	TRBD2	19	-	CATSERTSGGAKNTGELFF	TGTGCCACCAGTGAAAGGACTAGCGGGGGGGCCAAGAACACCGGGGAGCTGTTTTTT
TRBV7-3	TRBJ1-6	-	13	-	CASSPNSLSTLHF	TGTGCCAGCAGCCCAAACAGCCTTTCGACCCTCCACTTT
TRBV7-3	TRBJ2-3	TRBD2	16	once	CASSRTGGGAVDTQYF	TGTGCCAGCAGCCGGACCGGCGGGGGGGCCGTAGATACGCAGTATTTT
TRBV2	TRBJ2-5	-	13	-	CASTLGAGETQYF	TGTGCCAGCACCCTAGGGGCTGGAGAGACCCAGTACTTC
TRBV4-1	TRBJ2-5	-	15	-	CASSPTGLPMETQYF	TGCGCCAGCAGCCCAACGGGACTTCCAATGGAGACCCAGTACTTC
TRBV7-8	TRBJ2-1	TRBD2	16	-	CASSPSGRSSYNEQFF	TGTGCCAGCAGCCCTAGCGGGAGGAGCTCCTACAATGAGCAGTTCTTC
TRBV7-9	TRBJ1-2	TRBD1	15	-	CASSLAGTGGYGYTF	TGTGCCAGCAGCTTAGCAGGGACAGGGGGCTATGGCTACACCTTC
TRBV5-4	TRBJ2-3	TRBD2	14	-	CASSHGGDTDTQYF	TGTGCCAGCAGCCACGGGGGGGACACAGATACGCAGTATTTT
TRBV29-1	TRBJ1-4	-	13	-	CSAAGAFNEKLFF	TGCAGCGCTGCGGGGGCATTCAATGAAAAACTGTTTTTT
TRBV5-1	TRBJ1-1	TRBD1	15	-	CASSSGTGESTEAFF	TGCGCCAGCAGCTCCGGGACAGGGGAATCCACTGAAGCTTTCTTT
TRBV4-1	TRBJ1-5	-	14	-	CASSQDQGLSPQHF	TGCGCCAGCAGCCAAGATCAGGGGCTCAGCCCCCAGCATTTT